The 29 T cell receptor beta chains in this list originate from one sample, sequenced in a study of T cell responses to AZD1222 COVID-19 vaccine. Data came from immunoSEQ multiplex PCR; TCRdb stores just in-frame clones and leaves some out. The sample contains roughly 80,000 clones, over 75% of which appear only once. The sample consisted of peripheral blood, taken on day 0 of MenACWY control vaccination. These receptors all stem from an adult in good health.

V gene TRBV5-4 combines with J gene TRBJ1-1; D is perhaps TRBD1 (5 bases). The germline gives CDR1 SGHNT, CDR2 YYREEE (reference sequence). The CDR3 is made up of 13 amino acids. V was trimmed by 2 bases and J by 1 base, leaving 6 bases between them. As DNA, the CDR3 is TGTGCCAGCAGCTTTGGGGCGAACACTGAAGCTTTCTTT. Amino acid sequence: CASSFGANTEAFF.

This sequence joins TRBV19 and TRBJ2-7; the match to TRBD1 covers 8 bases. The V segment lost 5 bases and the J segment 4 bases; nucleotides outside the gene matches: 13. Germline lookup yields CDR1 LNHDA and CDR2 SQIVND (reference sequence). The CDR3 covers 16 residues. CDR3 amino acids: CASSPNPGQVIYEQYF. CDR3 coding DNA: TGTGCCAGTAGTCCTAATCCGGGACAGGTCATTTACGAGCAGTACTTC.

This clone is a singleton in its sample. V gene TRBV4-3 combines with J gene TRBJ2-1, with unresolved D. The V and J ends lost 0 bases and 2 bases respectively, with 5 bases between them. The CDR3 consists of 14 residues. Per the germline V gene, CDR1 is LGHNA and CDR2 is YSLEER. CDR3 protein: CASSQDSAYNEQFF. In DNA form, the CDR3 reads TGCGCCAGCAGCCAAGATTCAGCCTACAATGAGCAGTTCTTC.

Notes on this clone: Within the sample, other DNA sequences also encode this same CDR3. The rearrangement joins TRBV5-1 to TRBJ2-5; 11 bases match TRBD2. CDR1 and CDR2 from the germline V gene are SGHRS and YFSETQ. The trim removed 0 bases at V and 4 bases at J, leaving 2 bases unmatched. The length of the CDR3 is 15 residues. CDR3 nucleotide sequence: TGCGCCAGCAGCTTGGGTCTAGCGGGAGGAGAGACCCAGTACTTC. Protein sequence: CASSLGLAGGETQYF.

CDR3 region: CASKGSAYNEQFF. CDR3 in DNA: TGTGCCAGCAAGGGGTCGGCTTACAATGAGCAGTTCTTC. This chain connects TRBV3-1 (or the pseudogene TRBV3-2) to TRBJ2-1, with TRBD1 as a possible D gene (5 bases). Germline CDR1 reads LGHDT; CDR2 reads YNNKEL (reference sequence). Trimming stripped 7 bases from V and 4 bases from J, with 11 bases between. CDR3 length: 13 amino acids.

This chain links TRBV21-1 with TRBJ2-7; whether TRBD2, the table's D call, matches the DNA was not checked. TRBV21-1 is recorded as a pseudogene. The CDR3 is 14 amino acids. The CDR3 is CASSKEVRGYEQYF. The CDR3 bases are TGTGCCAGCAGCAAAGAAGTTCGGGGCTACGAGCAGTACTTC.

V and J are TRBV7-2 and TRBJ1-6; TRBD1 agrees at 7 bases. Germline trimming cut 0 bases from V and 9 bases from J; bases unmatched to any gene: 8. This CDR3 has 16 residues. From germline, CDR1 is SGHTA and CDR2 FQGNSA. In DNA, the CDR3 is TGTGCCAGCAGCTTAGCCGGGACAGAAATCAGTTCACCCCTCCACTTT. Protein sequence: CASSLAGTEISSPLHF.

This clone came up once. The gene calls are TRBV27 and TRBJ1-2, with D possibly matching TRBD1 (6 bases). CDR1 is MNHEY and CDR2 is SMNVEV in the germline V gene (reference sequence). The CDR3 has 14 residues. V dropped 5 bases and J dropped 6 bases, with 16 bases sitting between them. CDR3: CASSPRPQGDGYTF. CDR3 coding DNA: TGTGCCAGCAGTCCGCGACCACAGGGAGATGGCTACACCTTC.

The chain joins TRBV2 to TRBJ1-3, with a weak D call TRBD1 (6 bases). The CDR3 covers 14 residues. Germline V gene sequence: CDR1 SNHLY, CDR2 FYNNEI. V lost 8 bases and J 0 bases, leaving 11 bases between the germline ends. This CDR3 reads CASGTPSSGNTIYF. For the CDR3, the DNA is TGTGCCAGCGGGACACCGAGCTCTGGAAACACCATATATTTT.

This clone appeared once. The chain links TRBV29-1 to TRBJ2-7; no clear D gene. V was clipped by 0 bases and J by 1 base, with 4 bases between them. This CDR3 is built from 12 residues. Germline V CDR1 and CDR2: SQVTM, ANQGSEA. The CDR3 DNA reads as TGCAGCGTTGAAGAAGAATCCTACGAGCAGTACTTC. Its protein is CSVEEESYEQYF.

This chain joins TRBV7-6 and TRBJ2-1, with TRBD2 identical over 8 bases. This CDR3 region has 15 residues. Trimming removed 6 bases from V and 0 bases from J; junction bases left unmatched: 4. Germline V gene sequence: CDR1 SGHVS, CDR2 FNYEAQ. The CDR3 DNA follows: TGTGCCAGCAGACGGGAGGGGAGCTCCTACAATGAGCAGTTCTTC. It codes for CASRREGSSYNEQFF.

The V call is TRBV18, the J call TRBJ1-4; TRBD1 might be the D (5 bases). The V end lost 2 bases, the J end lost 8 bases, and 15 bases lay between the germline ends. Germline CDR1 KGHSH, CDR2 LQKENI. CDR3 length equals 15 residues. As DNA, the CDR3 is TGTGCCAGCTCACCAATCGGGGCTTTGAGAGAAAAACTGTTTTTT. Protein product: CASSPIGALREKLFF.

The CDR3, as DNA: TGTGCCACCTCCCCGGACGGGATAGGGGGAGAGCCCCAGCATTTT. Encoded protein: CATSPDGIGGEPQHF. This chain uses TRBV19 with TRBJ1-5; TRBD1 might be the D (6 bases). Germline V CDR1 and CDR2: LNHDA, SQIVND (reference sequence). Trimming cost V 10 bases and J 8 bases, with 24 bases left between them. CDR3 length: 15 amino acids.

The rearrangement joins TRBV18 to TRBJ1-5, with unresolved D. The CDR3 sequence is 14 residues long. In germline, CDR1 is KGHSH, CDR2 LQKENI. With 3 bases removed from V and 7 bases from J, the gap between germline ends came to 13 bases. The CDR3: CASSPSGAQQPQHF. The CDR3 nucleotides are TGTGCCAGCTCACCCTCGGGAGCCCAGCAGCCCCAGCATTTT.

This clone came up once. This chain links TRBV14 with TRBJ1-2, with D uncertain. The germline V gene has CDR1 SGHDN and CDR2 FVKESK. The CDR3 runs 14 residues. V lost 4 bases and J lost 5, with 14 bases in between. The DNA of the CDR3 is TGTGCCAGCAGCCGGACGTCAGTGGGGTATGGCTACACCTTC. It translates to CASSRTSVGYGYTF.

The chain is built from TRBV7-9 and TRBJ1-2, with D hard to call. This CDR3 is 16 amino acids long. CDR1 and CDR2 (germline): SEHNR, FQNEAQ (reference sequence). Trimming removed 0 bases from V and 5 bases from J, with 16 bases in between. The CDR3 DNA sequence: TGTGCCAGCAGCTTAGCGGGCGCGGGTAGGTTATATGGCTACACCTTC. This translates into CASSLAGAGRLYGYTF.

This chain links TRBV11-2 with TRBJ1-1; D possibly corresponds to TRBD1 (5 bases). The CDR3 totals 14 residues. V lost 4 bases and J lost 4, with 13 bases in between. The germline V gene has CDR1 SGHAT and CDR2 FQNNGV. For the CDR3, the DNA is TGTGCCAGCAGCTCTTCTCGGGGGAGCACTGAAGCTTTCTTT. Its translation: CASSSSRGSTEAFF. Full variable domain (rest looked up from reference TRBV11-2 and TRBJ1-1): EAGVAQSPRYKIIEKRQSVAFWCNPISGHATLYWYQQILGQGPKLLIQFQNNGVVDDSQLPKDRFSAERLKGVDSTLKIQPAKLEDSAVYLCASSSSRGSTEAFFGQGTRLTVV.

The rearrangement links TRBV5-1 to TRBJ1-2; TRBD1 matches 7 bases. Trimming at V came to 6 bases and at J to 2 bases, leaving 7 bases not matched to a gene. This CDR3 is 14 amino acids long. CDR1 and CDR2 from the germline V gene are SGHRS and YFSETQ. CDR3 protein: CASTPTGTNYGYTF. The CDR3 coding sequence is TGCGCCAGCACCCCGACAGGGACCAACTATGGCTACACCTTC.

This clone was recorded only once. In DNA, the CDR3 is TGTGCCAGTAGAACCCTCTCAGGGGGCAATCAGCCCCAGCATTTT. Protein: CASRTLSGGNQPQHF. V usage is TRBV19 and J usage is TRBJ1-5; TRBD1 might be the D (6 bases). CDR3 size: 15 residues. Germline lookup yields CDR1 LNHDA and CDR2 SQIVND (reference sequence). The germline V and J ends were trimmed by 6 bases and 2 bases, with 14 bases remaining between them.

The chain recombines TRBV9 with TRBJ2-2; D is uncertain. CDR1 and CDR2 (germline): SGDLS, YYNGEE. Trimming removed 4 bases from V and 7 bases from J, with 5 bases in between. This CDR3 has 11 amino acids. The CDR3 DNA reads TGTGCCAGCAGCCATAGCGGGGAGCTGTTTTTT. It codes for CASSHSGELFF. The full variable domain, completed using reference TRBV9 and TRBJ2-2, is DSGVTQTPKHLITATGQRVTLRCSPRSGDLSVYWYQQSLDQGLQFLIQYYNGEERAKGNILERFSAQQFPDLHSELNLSSLELGDSALYFCASSHSGELFFGEGSRLTVL.

The chain links TRBV19 to TRBJ1-2; D gene ambiguous. In germline, CDR1 is LNHDA, CDR2 SQIVND (reference sequence). Trimming shortened V by 3 bases and J by 8 bases, and 13 bases separated the two germline ends. The CDR3 spans 13 residues. The CDR3 DNA is TGTGCCAGTAGTATTGTTGGGATGGGAGGCTACACCTTC. Its protein is CASSIVGMGGYTF. The complete variable domain, with remaining parts taken from reference TRBV19 and TRBJ1-2, reads DGGITQSPKYLFRKEGQNVTLSCEQNLNHDAMYWYRQDPGQGLRLIYYSQIVNDFQKGDIAEGYSVSREKKESFPLTVTSAQKNPTAFYLCASSIVGMGGYTFGSGTRLTVV.

This clone appeared once. The V gene is TRBV5-4, the J gene TRBJ2-7, with 8 nucleotides matching TRBD1. From germline, CDR1 is SGHNT and CDR2 YYREEE (reference sequence). V dropped 4 bases and J dropped 1; count of bases not matched to a gene: 4. The CDR3 is 14 amino acids. The CDR3 coding sequence is TGTGCCAGCAGCCCGCGGACAGGGTCCTACGAGCAGTACTTC. Protein product: CASSPRTGSYEQYF.

This chain joins TRBV7-9 and TRBJ2-1; D is undetermined. V was trimmed by 3 bases and J by 6 bases, leaving 3 bases between them. Germline V gives CDR1 SEHNR, CDR2 FQNEAQ (reference sequence). CDR3 length: 11 amino acids. The CDR3 DNA sequence: TGTGCCAGCAGCTTTGGCAATGAGCAGTTCTTC. Translating it yields CASSFGNEQFF.

The V call is TRBV30, the J call TRBJ1-2; TRBD1 is a possible D gene (6 bases). The CDR3 loop spans 12 amino acids. From germline, CDR1 is GTSNPN and CDR2 SVGIG (reference sequence). Trimming cost V 3 bases and J 4 bases, with 9 bases left between them. DNA of the CDR3: TGTGCCTGGAGGAAGGACAGCTATGGCTACACCTTC. Protein: CAWRKDSYGYTF.

This clone was detected only once. The chain carries TRBV7-2 and TRBJ1-5, with D tentatively TRBD1 (6 bases). CDR1 SGHTA and CDR2 FQGNSA come from the germline V gene. The CDR3 runs 13 residues. Trimming stripped 6 bases from V and 7 bases from J, with 13 bases between. CDR3 nucleotide sequence: TGTGCCAGCAGTTCTACAGGGTACCAGCCCCAGCATTTT. Translating it yields CASSSTGYQPQHF.

A remark on this clone: Other DNA sequences of this sample code for an identical CDR3. The chain carries TRBV10-3 and TRBJ1-1; 8 bases match TRBD1. The length of the CDR3 is 13 residues. Per germline, CDR1 ENHRY and CDR2 SYGVKD. The V and J ends lost 8 bases and 2 bases, in that order; junction bases with no gene match: 4. The CDR3 region has the DNA TGTGCCATCTCCGGGACAGGTAACACTGAAGCTTTCTTT. This encodes CAISGTGNTEAFF.

About this clone: Other DNA sequences in this sample translate to the same CDR3. V is TRBV5-1 and J is TRBJ1-1; no clear D gene. With 0 bases removed from V and 1 base from J, the gap between germline ends came to 4 bases. CDR3 length: 13 residues. Germline V gives CDR1 SGHRS, CDR2 YFSETQ. This CDR3 is CASSLGRNTEAFF. The DNA of the CDR3 is TGCGCCAGCAGCTTGGGACGGAACACTGAAGCTTTCTTT.

This sequence joins TRBV9 and TRBJ2-7; no firm D call. The CDR3 has 16 amino acids. CDR1 is SGDLS and CDR2 is YYNGEE in the germline V gene. V shed 0 bases and J shed 1 base, with 14 bases lying between them. In nucleotides, the CDR3 is TGTGCCAGCAGCGTAGGGGCCTTTGATCCTTCCTACGAGCAGTACTTC. Translation gives CASSVGAFDPSYEQYF.

V usage is TRBV5-1 and J usage is TRBJ1-2; possible D gene TRBD1, 5 bases. The germline V gene has CDR1 SGHRS and CDR2 YFSETQ. The CDR3 extends over 13 amino acids. V was trimmed by 7 bases and J by 4 bases, leaving 14 bases between them. CDR3 in amino acids: CASASMRGYGYTF. In DNA form, the CDR3 reads TGCGCCAGCGCCTCGATGAGGGGCTATGGCTACACCTTC.